Listed here are 20 T cell receptor beta chains from one sample, sequenced in a study of STAT5B mutations in CD4+ large granular lymphocyte leukemia. Repertoires were generated with immunoSEQ multiplex PCR, while TCRdb's copy carries only in-frame clones and drops some. Seen here are roughly 21,000 clones, 70% observed once, and the top ten hold 30%. Sample: CD4+ T cells from blood buffy coats. All receptors derive from a human donor in good health.

J is TRBJ1-4 and V is TRBV2, with 10 bases lining up with TRBD1. The CDR3 is made up of 15 amino acids. Trimming cost V 8 bases and J 6 bases; bases outside gene matches: 9. Per the germline V gene, CDR1 is SNHLY and CDR2 is FYNNEI. The CDR3 region is CASGGVGTGDEKLFF. In nucleotides, the CDR3 is TGTGCCAGCGGAGGGGTAGGGACAGGGGATGAAAAACTGTTTTTT.

The sample holds one count of this clone. The chain uses TRBV11-1 and TRBJ2-6; D is unclear. The CDR3 runs to 15 residues. Germline V gene lookup returns CDR1 SGHAT and CDR2 FQDESV (reference sequence). V lost 4 bases, J lost 0 bases, and 7 bases lay in between. Written as DNA, the CDR3 is TGTGCCAGCAGCTACACGGACTCTGGGGCCAACGTCCTGACTTTC. Amino acid sequence: CASSYTDSGANVLTF. Supplemented by reference TRBV11-1 and TRBJ2-6, the full variable domain reads EAEVAQSPRYKITEKSQAVAFWCDPISGHATLYWYRQILGQGPELLVQFQDESVVDDSQLPKDRFSAERLKGVDSTLKIQPAELGDSAMYLCASSYTDSGANVLTFGAGSRLTVL.

This chain joins TRBV4-1 and TRBJ2-2; TRBD2 matches at 8 bases. V dropped 0 bases and J dropped 0; count of bases not matched to a gene: 9. The CDR3 is 19 residues long. Germline CDR1 MGHRA, CDR2 YSYEKL. This CDR3 reads CASSQERGGGRANTGELFF. The CDR3 coding sequence is TGCGCCAGCAGCCAAGAAAGGGGCGGGGGGCGTGCGAACACCGGGGAGCTGTTTTTT.

V gene TRBV18 combines with J gene TRBJ1-1; 7 positions match TRBD1. After removal of 4 bases from V and 2 bases from J, the junction contained 7 bases not matched to a gene. The CDR3 runs to 15 residues. CDR1 and CDR2 from the germline V gene are KGHSH and LQKENI. The CDR3 coding sequence is TGTGCCAGCTCACGCGGGACAGACAGAAACACTGAAGCTTTCTTT. This sequence encodes CASSRGTDRNTEAFF.

This clone was observed once. Here the CDR3 reads CASSLSGVSEHEQFF. The DNA of the CDR3 is TGCGCCAGCAGCCTTAGCGGGGTCTCGGAACATGAGCAGTTCTTC. The chain links TRBV4-1 to TRBJ2-1; the match to TRBD2 covers 8 bases. Trimming cost V 4 bases and J 8 bases; bases outside gene matches: 10. The CDR3 runs 15 residues. CDR1 and CDR2 from the germline V gene are MGHRA and YSYEKL.

The chain couples TRBV9 to TRBJ1-5; the D is unclear. Germline V gene data show CDR1 as SGDLS and CDR2 as YYNGEE. V was clipped by 4 bases and J by 4 bases, with 12 bases between them. The CDR3 totals 14 residues. CDR3 in amino acids: CASSPGGRNQPQHF. The CDR3 region has the DNA TGTGCCAGCAGCCCCGGCGGCCGAAATCAGCCCCAGCATTTT.

This CDR3 is CASSLIGRYSYEQYF. DNA for the CDR3: TGTGCCAGCAGCTTAATCGGCAGATACTCCTACGAGCAGTACTTC. The chain has TRBV7-2 and TRBJ2-7; the D is unclear. Trimming shortened V by 2 bases and J by 0 bases, and 11 bases separated the two germline ends. Germline V gene sequence: CDR1 SGHTA, CDR2 FQGNSA. The CDR3 has 15 amino acids.

The chain has TRBV7-6 and TRBJ2-2; D unresolved. CDR1 is SGHVS, CDR2 FNYEAQ, per germline. The V end was cut by 2 bases, the J end by 5 bases, with 15 bases between. The CDR3 length is 16 residues. CDR3 protein: CASSLLTGRRTGELFF. Written as DNA, the CDR3 is TGTGCCAGCAGCTTATTGACGGGTCGACGAACCGGGGAGCTGTTTTTT. The complete variable domain, with remaining parts taken from reference TRBV7-6 and TRBJ2-2, reads GAGVSQSPRYKVTKRGQDVALRCDPISGHVSLYWYRQALGQGPEFLTYFNYEAQQDKSGLPNDRFSAERPEGSISTLTIQRTEQRDSAMYRCASSLLTGRRTGELFFGEGSRLTVL.

This chain joins TRBV5-5 and TRBJ1-5, with TRBD1 matching over 7 bases. The germline CDR1 and CDR2 sequences are SGHKS and YYEKEE (reference sequence). V lost 3 bases and J lost 0; bases outside the gene matches: 3. The CDR3 is 15 amino acids. CDR3: CASSWQGDSNQPQHF. The CDR3 region has the DNA TGTGCCAGCAGCTGGCAGGGGGATAGCAATCAGCCCCAGCATTTT.

This clone was seen a single time. An end of the junction differs from the germline gene, which may be a read error. This chain joins TRBV11-3 and TRBJ1-1; no reliable D call. The germline CDR1 and CDR2 sequences are SGHNT and YENEEA. The CDR3 is 13 residues long. The CDR3 loop is CASSLDRGQPRVF. CDR3 sequence (DNA): TGTGCCAGCAGCTTAGATCGAGGGCAGCCCCGGGTTTTT.

Only a few counts were recorded for this clone. The chain joins TRBV19 to TRBJ2-7; D may be TRBD1 or TRBD2 (5 bases each). Germline-derived CDR1 and CDR2 are LNHDA and SQIVND (reference sequence). The CDR3 runs to 13 residues. V was cut by 4 bases and J by 2 bases, with 9 bases left in between. The CDR3 loop is CASSKEGPYEQYF. Here the CDR3 DNA reads TGTGCCAGTAGTAAAGAGGGACCCTACGAGCAGTACTTC.

The J gene is TRBJ1-1, the V gene TRBV7-8; tentatively, D is TRBD1 (5 bases). Germline V gene data show CDR1 as SGHVS and CDR2 as FQNEAQ. Trimming left V 5 bases short and J 3 bases short, with 16 bases between. This CDR3 comprises 15 residues. CDR3 loop: CASSPRGGRDTEAFF. CDR3 sequence (DNA): TGTGCCAGCAGCCCCCGGGGGGGAAGGGACACTGAAGCTTTCTTT. The complete variable domain, with remaining parts taken from reference TRBV7-8 and TRBJ1-1, reads GAGVSQSPRYKVAKRGQDVALRCDPISGHVSLFWYQQALGQGPEFLTYFQNEAQLDKSGLPSDRFFAERPEGSVSTLKIQRTQQEDSAVYLCASSPRGGRDTEAFFGQGTRLTVV.

The rearrangement links TRBV7-2 to TRBJ1-1; no firm D call. Trimming took 2 bases from V and 5 from J, leaving 6 bases between them. The CDR3 runs 12 residues. Germline loops: CDR1 SGHTA, CDR2 FQGNSA. Here the CDR3 DNA reads TGTGCCAGCAGCTTATTGAGGACTGAAGCTTTCTTT. Residues: CASSLLRTEAFF.

The chain is built from TRBV4-1 and TRBJ1-4; D might be TRBD1 (6 bases). Germline V gene data show CDR1 as MGHRA and CDR2 as YSYEKL. V was cut by 1 base and J by 4 bases, with 16 bases left in between. The CDR3 sequence is 17 residues long. In DNA form, the CDR3 reads TGCGCCAGCAGCCAAGGAAGGGGGGGCCTGATTAATGAAAAACTGTTTTTT. Its translation is CASSQGRGGLINEKLFF.

The genes are TRBV27 and TRBJ1-1, with D possibly TRBD1 on 5 matching bases. V was pared by 2 bases and J by 4 bases, with 14 bases between. This CDR3 is built from 15 residues. In germline, CDR1 is MNHEY, CDR2 SMNVEV (reference sequence). CDR3 bases: TGTGCCAGCAGTTTAATCCCCGGTACAGGCACTGAAGCTTTCTTT. Translating gives CASSLIPGTGTEAFF.

With regard to this clone: No DNA is shown, since the ends of the CDR3 on it are uncertain; the CDR3 is the one TCRdb lists. The CDR3: CASSSSTGYYGYTF. The rearrangement uses TRBV6-5 and TRBJ1-2; the DNA was not compared with TRBD1, the D call given in the table. Looked up from germline, CDR1 is MNHEY and CDR2 is SVGAGI. The CDR3 is 14 amino acids long, termini counted.

The J gene is TRBJ1-4, the V gene TRBV7-2, with unresolved D. Trimming left V 5 bases short and J 0 bases short, with 13 bases between. CDR1 is SGHTA and CDR2 is FQGNSA in the germline V gene. CDR3 length equals 16 residues. The CDR3 nucleotides read TGTGCCAGCAGCCCGGGCCAGCCAGCAACTAATGAAAAACTGTTTTTT. Protein product: CASSPGQPATNEKLFF. The whole variable domain, remainder taken from reference TRBV7-2 and TRBJ1-4, is GAGVSQSPSNKVTEKGKDVELRCDPISGHTALYWYRQSLGQGLEFLIYFQGNSAPDKSGLPSDRFSAERTGGSVSTLTIQRTQQEDSAVYLCASSPGQPATNEKLFFGSGTQLSVL.

The chain links TRBV7-6 to TRBJ2-4; 8 nucleotides match TRBD1. The germline V gene has CDR1 SGHVS and CDR2 FNYEAQ. This CDR3 region has 16 residues. Losses at the gene ends were 0 bases for V and 3 bases for J; bases not matched to a gene: 4. CDR3 protein: CASSLAGQGGKNIQYF. CDR3 in DNA: TGTGCCAGCAGCTTAGCCGGACAGGGAGGCAAAAACATTCAGTACTTC.

V and J are TRBV28 and TRBJ2-7; 11 bases are shared with TRBD1. Germline CDR1 reads MDHEN; CDR2 reads SYDVKM. The CDR3 contains 15 residues. The trim removed 8 bases at V and 7 bases at J, leaving 13 bases unmatched. This chain's CDR3 is CASGRSGQGAREQYF. CDR3 sequence (DNA): TGTGCCAGCGGACGTTCAGGACAGGGGGCAAGGGAGCAGTACTTC.

V is TRBV28 and J is TRBJ2-7, with 10 nucleotides matching TRBD2. The CDR3 spans 15 residues. The germline CDR1 and CDR2 sequences are MDHEN and SYDVKM. Trimming took 6 bases from V and 3 from J; bases not matched to a gene: 8. The CDR3: CASSPSGRDIYEQYF. CDR3 sequence (DNA): TGTGCCAGCAGCCCCAGCGGGAGGGATATCTACGAGCAGTACTTC.